Listed below are T cell receptor beta chains from one sample, sequenced in a study of blood T cell repertoires in COVID-19. Generated by immunoSEQ multiplex PCR, the TCRdb table keeps only in-frame clones and is missing some. The sample holds about 22,000 clones, over 70% seen once. Sequenced: peripheral blood. The receptors shown here come from an elderly man with active or convalescent COVID-19. Both conserved end residues are part of each CDR3.

j_gene	v_gene	CDR3aa
TRBJ2-3	TRBV30	CAWSKGLAGTSTDTQYF
TRBJ2-6	TRBV28	CASSFQGYAVLTF
TRBJ2-3	TRBV19	CASSIGPGWLDTQYF
TRBJ2-3	TRBV18	CASSPPADPEDTQYF
TRBJ1-2	TRBV5-6	CASSLGQLNYGYTF
TRBJ1-1	TRBV11-3	CASSFNGNTEAFF
TRBJ2-6	TRBV7-9	CASRLGQGTGANVLTF
TRBJ2-3	TRBV11-3	CASSRGGGSTDTQYF
TRBJ1-1	TRBV4-1	CASSQGSGLEGPKAFF
TRBJ2-5	TRBV24-1	CATRGTGAPQETQYF
TRBJ2-7	TRBV29-1	CSAGRRAGNEQYF
TRBJ1-4	TRBV7-2	CASSLAGDGEKLFF
TRBJ2-2	TRBV5-1	CASSLAQRGNGELFF
TRBJ1-4	TRBV7-6	CASSLHGQDSSTNEKLFF
TRBJ2-3	TRBV18	CASSVDSLGGTDTQYF